The 4 T cell receptor beta chains reported below all come from one sample, sequenced in a study of shared clonotypes between healthy human individuals (dated by TCRdb to 2020 to 2021). The library was generated by the immunoSEQ multiplex PCR assay. Imported from immuneACCESS, the table was reduced by TCRdb to in-frame sequences with V and J called. These copies leave out some clones; in studies compared against another copy, an unresolved V gene accounts for under half, and the cause of the remainder is not known. Here the sample has some 2.3 million clones; approximately 95% occur a single time. 0.39% of the sample is taken by the ten largest. The sequenced sample was naive CD4+ T cells from PBMCs. What this sample's cell subset or site label stands for: CD45RA+ positively selected. All receptors come from a young man in good health. Some clones in this sample may be carry-over from other donors' samples.

This chain uses TRBV11-2 with TRBJ2-1, with 16 bases lining up with TRBD2. The junction had 6 bases not matched to a gene; V was cut back by 0 bases and J by 1 base. CDR1 and CDR2 (germline): SGHAT, FQNNGV. The CDR3 consists of 20 residues. CDR3 coding DNA: TGTGCCAGCAGCTTAGACGGGACTAGCGGGAGGGTTGGGTCCTACAATGAGCAGTTCTTC. It codes for CASSLDGTSGRVGSYNEQFF.

The CDR3 sequence: CASSSTARGPETQYF. CDR3 in DNA: TGTGCCAGCAGTTCTACGGCGAGGGGGCCGGAGACCCAGTACTTC. The genes are TRBV6-5 and TRBJ2-5, with 7 bases fitting TRBD1. The CDR3 runs to 15 residues. CDR1 and CDR2 from the germline V gene are MNHEY and SVGAGI. J lost 5 bases, V lost 4 bases, and 10 bases had no gene match.

The V and J genes are TRBV5-1 and TRBJ2-5; D not certain. The CDR3 is made up of 14 amino acids. Trimming took 4 bases from V and 1 from J, leaving 11 bases between them. The V gene's germline CDR1 is SGHRS and CDR2 YFSETQ. The CDR3 DNA is TGCGCCAGCAGCCCACAAATCGCCCAAGAGACCCAGTACTTC. It codes for CASSPQIAQETQYF.

V is TRBV19 and J is TRBJ2-6; 8 bases are a match to TRBD1. J lost 0 bases, V lost 3 bases, and 7 bases had no gene match. CDR1 is LNHDA and CDR2 is SQIVND in the germline V gene (reference sequence). The CDR3 spans 18 residues. The CDR3 is CASSILTGDSSGANVLTF. CDR3 nucleotide sequence: TGTGCCAGTAGTATCCTGACAGGGGACAGCTCTGGGGCCAACGTCCTGACTTTC.